The clone carrying this TCR beta chain was recorded at least ten times. Its antigen remains unidentified. The sample comes from a study of Graves' ophthalmopathy and Graves' hyperthyroidism. Study results and caveats: A model of 13 signatures distinguished ophthalmopathy from stable hyperthyroidism at around 90% sensitivity and roughly 82% specificity.

Researchers turned away patients with other autoimmune diseases, uncontrolled infections, pregnancy or lactation. CDR1 MGHRA and CDR2 YSYEKL come from the germline V gene. This CDR3 has 16 amino acids. Losses at the gene ends were 0 bases for V and 1 base for J; bases not matched to a gene: 4. Investigators amplified TCR beta CDR3 regions from RNA transcripts. The first-round RT-PCR employed HTBI primers together with the Qiagen OneStep RT-PCR kit. A multiplex PCR was then performed as the second round. TCRdb re-called the multiplex PCR reads through MiXCR, storing one row per CDR3 protein. The repertoire consists of around 1.1 million distinct CDR3 sequences, with 35% to 45% occurring once and the leading ten covering around 10%.

The chain uses TRBV4-1 and TRBJ2-5; TRBD2 matches at 8 bases. This TCR was recovered from an adult man with Graves' hyperthyroidism. Material: peripheral blood or thyroid tissue (not recorded which). CDR3 sequence (DNA): TGCGCCAGCAGCCAAGATAAGGCGGGAGGCCAAGAGACCCAGTACTTC. Residues: CASSQDKAGGQETQYF.